Below are 20 T cell receptor beta chains sequenced from a single sample in a study of post-analysis software for immune sequencing data. Study results and caveats: Relative to controls, patients had five TRBV segments at higher frequency, with TRBV5-6, TRBV5-1 and TRBV20-1 among these.

The antigens for these receptors are not known. Unique-molecular-identifier-tagged TCR beta cDNA libraries were used. TCRdb used MiXCR to reprocess the PCR reads, holding one entry per CDR3 protein. This repertoire shows under 650,000 distinct CDR3 sequences, about 40% found once; its top ten account for more than 1.5%. Sequencing used blood. These receptors were taken from a girl under 18 with multiple sclerosis.

The CDR3 here is CASSYSGIGHTEAFF. CDR3 coding DNA: TGTGCCAGCAGCTACTCGGGGATAGGGCACACTGAAGCTTTCTTT. The chain recombines TRBV13 with TRBJ1-1; the D is unclear. Germline V gene sequence: CDR1 PRHDT, CDR2 FYEKMQ (reference sequence). CDR3 length: 15 amino acids. V lost 4 bases, J lost 3 bases, and 15 bases lay in between.

The chain joins TRBV10-3 to TRBJ2-7; D may be TRBD2 (6 bases). The V end was cut by 2 bases, the J end by 7 bases, with 6 bases between. The CDR3 is 11 residues long. Per the germline V gene, CDR1 is ENHRY and CDR2 is SYGVKD. The DNA of the CDR3 is TGTGCCATCAGTGAGGGACTAGAGCAGTACTTC. This gives the protein CAISEGLEQYF.

This chain uses TRBV5-1 with TRBJ2-5; D possibly matches TRBD1 or TRBD2 (6 bases each). Trimming removed 4 bases at V and 1 base at J, with 11 bases between. The CDR3 consists of 14 residues. The V gene's germline CDR1 is SGHRS and CDR2 YFSETQ. CDR3 amino acids: CASSHEGGQETQYF. The CDR3 region has the DNA TGCGCCAGCAGCCATGAGGGGGGCCAAGAGACCCAGTACTTC.

The V gene is TRBV25-1, the J gene TRBJ2-1; 12 bases are shared with TRBD1. CDR3 length: 14 amino acids. Unmatched junction bases numbered 4, after V lost 6 bases and J lost 7 bases. Per germline, CDR1 MGHDK and CDR2 SYGVNS. The CDR3 here is CASRGQGAGNEQFF. The CDR3 region has the DNA TGTGCCAGCAGGGGACAGGGGGCAGGGAATGAGCAGTTCTTC.

This clonotype was counted between two and nine times. The chain couples TRBV4-1 to TRBJ2-1, with TRBD1 as a possible D gene (6 bases). Germline loops: CDR1 MGHRA, CDR2 YSYEKL. The CDR3 sequence is 16 residues long. Trimming pared 2 bases from V and 3 bases from J, leaving 14 bases between. This CDR3 is CASSQLGRGRYNEQFF. The CDR3 DNA reads as TGCGCCAGCAGCCAATTAGGCAGGGGTCGCTACAATGAGCAGTTCTTC.

The CDR3, as DNA: TGTGCCATCAGTGAGAGCGTAGGACAAGAGACCCAGTACTTC. As protein: CAISESVGQETQYF. The V gene is TRBV10-3, the J gene TRBJ2-5; unclear D gene. The germline V gene has CDR1 ENHRY and CDR2 SYGVKD. CDR3 length: 14 amino acids. V gave up 2 bases and J gave up 2 bases, with 9 bases separating them.

This clonotype was seen only a few times. The genes are TRBV11-2 and TRBJ2-4; no firm D call. The J call may be wrong; the DNA end is better matched by TRBJ2-7. CDR1 is SGHAT, CDR2 FQNNGV, per germline. The CDR3 length is 14 residues. CDR3 loop: CASSLVRSRDEQYF. The CDR3 DNA sequence: TGTGCCAGCAGCTTAGTGCGGAGTCGGGACGAGCAGTACTTC.

V usage is TRBV24-1 and J usage is TRBJ2-3; 10 bases agree with TRBD1. CDR3 length: 18 amino acids. V gave up 1 base and J gave up 0 bases; unmatched junction bases: 6. The germline V gene encodes CDR1 KGHDR and CDR2 SFDVKD. The CDR3 here is CATSDFLPGQGSTDTQYF. For the CDR3, the DNA is TGTGCCACCAGTGATTTCTTGCCGGGACAGGGGAGCACAGATACGCAGTATTTT.

This clonotype appeared a few times. The rearrangement links TRBV5-1 to TRBJ2-2, with 8 bases lining up with TRBD2. Germline V gives CDR1 SGHRS, CDR2 YFSETQ. The CDR3 loop spans 18 amino acids. Trimming took 0 bases from V and 0 from J; bases not matched to a gene: 7. The DNA for the CDR3 is TGCGCCAGCAGCTTGGTCCCGGGGGGGAGGACGAACACCGGGGAGCTGTTTTTT. It codes for CASSLVPGGRTNTGELFF.

The chain has TRBV14 and TRBJ2-1; 8 nucleotides align to TRBD1. Germline V gene data show CDR1 as SGHDN and CDR2 as FVKESK. After removal of 2 bases from V and 6 bases from J, the junction contained 6 bases not matched to a gene. This CDR3 is 15 amino acids long. This CDR3 reads CASSQRGTGVNEQFF. CDR3 nucleotides: TGTGCCAGCAGCCAAAGGGGGACAGGTGTCAATGAGCAGTTCTTC. Supplemented by reference TRBV14 and TRBJ2-1, the full variable domain reads EAGVTQFPSHSVIEKGQTVTLRCDPISGHDNLYWYRRVMGKEIKFLLHFVKESKQDESGMPNNRFLAERTGGTYSTLKVQPAELEDSGVYFCASSQRGTGVNEQFFGPGTRLTVL.

This chain links TRBV24-1 with TRBJ2-1; unclear D gene. The CDR3 is made up of 14 amino acids. Germline V lookup: CDR1 KGHDR, CDR2 SFDVKD. V was pared by 3 bases and J by 5 bases, with 10 bases between. CDR3 sequence: CATSDLEPNNEQFF. The CDR3 coding sequence is TGTGCCACCAGTGATCTAGAGCCTAACAATGAGCAGTTCTTC.

This rearrangement joins TRBV20-1 to TRBJ2-3, with a tentative D call TRBD1 (5 bases). V lost 8 bases, J lost 4 bases, and 16 bases lay in between. The V gene's germline CDR1 is DFQATT and CDR2 SNEGSKA (reference sequence). This CDR3 has 13 residues. The CDR3 spells CSPRFPRADTQYF. Here the CDR3 DNA reads TGCAGTCCCCGTTTTCCCAGGGCAGATACGCAGTATTTT.

This clonotype was counted a few times. This chain links TRBV4-1 with TRBJ1-5, with D perhaps matching TRBD1 (5 bases). The CDR3 is made up of 15 amino acids. V lost 0 bases to trimming and J lost 6 bases, with 12 bases between them. Germline V gives CDR1 MGHRA, CDR2 YSYEKL. CDR3 in amino acids: CASSQDWQGSQPQHF. CDR3 sequence (DNA): TGCGCCAGCAGCCAAGATTGGCAGGGCAGTCAGCCCCAGCATTTT.

There are a few counts of this clonotype. The rearrangement uses TRBV7-9 and TRBJ1-2, with 8 nucleotides matching TRBD1. This CDR3 has 15 residues. Germline trimming cut 4 bases from V and 7 bases from J; bases unmatched to any gene: 11. CDR1 and CDR2 (germline): SEHNR, FQNEAQ (reference sequence). DNA of the CDR3: TGTGCCAGCAGCTCCGGACAGGGTAGGGCAGTTGGCTACACCTTC. Its protein is CASSSGQGRAVGYTF. The whole variable domain, remainder taken from reference TRBV7-9 and TRBJ1-2, is DTGVSQNPRHKITKRGQNVTFRCDPISEHNRLYWYRQTLGQGPEFLTYFQNEAQLEKSRLLSDRFSAERPKGSFSTLEIQRTEQGDSAMYLCASSSGQGRAVGYTFGSGTRLTVV.

The genes are TRBV29-1 and TRBJ1-1, with D possibly TRBD1 on 5 matching bases. Trimming pared 4 bases from V and 10 bases from J, leaving 13 bases between. Germline V lookup: CDR1 SQVTM, CDR2 ANQGSEA. The CDR3 length is 11 residues. The CDR3 DNA is TGCAGCGTTGTTTTGGCAGGGCGAGCTTTCTTT. Translated: CSVVLAGRAFF.

J is TRBJ2-1 and V is TRBV7-2; D is unresolved. This CDR3 has 13 residues. Germline-derived CDR1 and CDR2 are SGHTA and FQGNSA. V was pared by 5 bases and J by 4 bases, with 9 bases between. The CDR3 coding sequence is TGTGCCAGCAGCCTTTGGATTTACAATGAGCAGTTCTTC. Amino acid sequence: CASSLWIYNEQFF.

Ten or more counts support this clonotype. J is TRBJ2-5 and V is TRBV6-5; 7 nucleotides align to TRBD2. The CDR3 runs 14 residues. Germline CDR1 reads MNHEY; CDR2 reads SVGAGI. With V trimmed by 5 bases and J by 5 bases, 8 bases remained unmatched. CDR3 in DNA: TGTGCCAGCAGTCGGCCCGGGACTACGGAGACCCAGTACTTC. Translation gives CASSRPGTTETQYF.

The chain couples TRBV25-1 to TRBJ1-1; D remains ambiguous. Deletions cut 2 bases from V and 7 bases from J, with 8 bases between. Germline V gives CDR1 MGHDK, CDR2 SYGVNS. This CDR3 comprises 12 residues. CDR3 sequence: CASSEAQGEAFF. CDR3 bases: TGTGCCAGCAGTGAAGCGCAAGGTGAAGCTTTCTTT.

V is TRBV6-1 and J is TRBJ2-4; 7 positions match TRBD1. The end of the DNA is better explained by TRBJ2-7, so the J call may be wrong. CDR1 and CDR2 (germline): MNHNS, SASEGT. The CDR3 runs to 17 residues. The CDR3 here is CASSEPMDRSGSYEQYF. In DNA form, the CDR3 reads TGTGCCAGCAGCGAACCGATGGACAGGTCAGGATCCTACGAGCAGTACTTC.

There are a few counts of this clonotype. The chain joins TRBV2 to TRBJ2-5; either TRBD1 or TRBD2 may fit D (5 bases each). Matching the DNA end better, TRBJ2-7 makes the J call doubtful. Germline V CDR1 and CDR2: SNHLY, FYNNEI. The CDR3 sequence is 14 residues long. The CDR3 loop reads CASSGDPLGHEQYF. As DNA, the CDR3 is TGTGCCAGCAGTGGGGATCCCCTGGGACACGAGCAGTACTTC.